The source of this TCR beta chain is a study of T cell responses to AZD1222 COVID-19 vaccine. Study-wide points: At 160-218 and 743-854, vaccine-associated CD4 TCRs were dominant, and they spanned spike.

The assay was immunoSEQ multiplex PCR, and TCRdb's table has in-frame clones only and misses some. The sample holds 88,000 or so clones, roughly 91% seen once. Trimming stripped 5 bases from V and 1 base from J, with 9 bases between. The CDR3 spans 13 residues. In germline, CDR1 is SGHVS, CDR2 FNYEAQ. As regards this clone: As yet, its antigen is unknown.

This TCR came from an adult who received the AZD1222 COVID-19 vaccine. Sequenced here: peripheral blood, sampled 28 days after the second AZD1222 dose. The V gene is TRBV7-6, the J gene TRBJ2-7, with D maybe TRBD2 (5 bases). The CDR3 sequence: CASSPRTSYEQYF. CDR3 in DNA: TGTGCCAGCAGCCCACGGACTTCCTACGAGCAGTACTTC.